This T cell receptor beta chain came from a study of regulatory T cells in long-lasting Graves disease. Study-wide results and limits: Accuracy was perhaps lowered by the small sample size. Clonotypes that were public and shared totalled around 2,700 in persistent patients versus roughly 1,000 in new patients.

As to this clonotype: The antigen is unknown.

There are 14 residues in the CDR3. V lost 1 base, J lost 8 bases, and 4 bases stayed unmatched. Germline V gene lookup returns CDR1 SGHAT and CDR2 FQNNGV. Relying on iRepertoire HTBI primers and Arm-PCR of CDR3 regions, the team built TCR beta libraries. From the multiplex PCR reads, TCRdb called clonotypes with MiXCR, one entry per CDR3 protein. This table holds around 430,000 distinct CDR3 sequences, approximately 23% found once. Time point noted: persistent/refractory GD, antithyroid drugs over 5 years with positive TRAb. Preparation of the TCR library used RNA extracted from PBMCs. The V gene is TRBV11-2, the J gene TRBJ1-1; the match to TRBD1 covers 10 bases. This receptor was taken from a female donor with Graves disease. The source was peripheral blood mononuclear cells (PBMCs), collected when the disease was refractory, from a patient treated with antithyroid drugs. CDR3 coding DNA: TGTGCCAGCAGCTTAGCCGGACAGGGGGGCGAAGCTTTCTTT. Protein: CASSLAGQGGEAFF.